What follows are 12 T cell receptor beta chains derived from one specimen sequenced in a study of neoadjuvant anti-PD-1 for oral cavity cancer. Only in-frame clones appear in the TCRdb table, and some are missing; sequencing was by immunoSEQ multiplex PCR. The sample includes around 62,000 clones, around four fifths of them seen just once. Sample: PBMCs, taken before nivolumab (anti-PD-1) treatment. The receptors come from a person between 40 and 80 years old with oral cavity squamous cell carcinoma.

The V call is TRBV5-6, the J call TRBJ2-7, with 9 bases that match TRBD1. CDR1 is SGHDT, CDR2 YYEEEE, per germline. V lost 4 bases, J lost 5 bases, and 10 bases stayed unmatched. This CDR3 region has 15 residues. The CDR3 region has the DNA TGTGCCAGCAGCCCGGGGACAGGGCGGGCCGACGAGCAGTACTTC. This translates into CASSPGTGRADEQYF.

This clone was detected once. CDR3 nucleotide sequence: TGTGCCAGCAGCTTAGCGCGTGCGGAGACCCAGTACTTC. Protein product: CASSLARAETQYF. This chain uses TRBV11-1 with TRBJ2-5; D is unresolved. V was shortened by 0 bases and J by 5 bases, with 7 bases between the two germline ends. Germline V gene sequence: CDR1 SGHAT, CDR2 FQDESV (reference sequence). This CDR3 comprises 13 residues.

The rearrangement links TRBV27 to TRBJ1-3; TRBD1 is a possible D gene (5 bases). V dropped 5 bases and J dropped 2 bases, with 16 bases sitting between them. This CDR3 contains 16 residues. Germline V gene data show CDR1 as MNHEY and CDR2 as SMNVEV (reference sequence). The CDR3 coding sequence is TGTGCCAGCAGTCGAGAGTGGGGGGGAACTGGAAACACCATATATTTT. Translation: CASSREWGGTGNTIYF.

The chain carries TRBV29-1 and TRBJ2-3; 9 bases fit TRBD2. This CDR3 contains 13 residues. Germline CDR1 SQVTM, CDR2 ANQGSEA. Unmatched junction bases numbered 3, after V lost 4 bases and J lost 4 bases. CDR3 nucleotides: TGCAGCGTTGGTTTAGCGGGAGCAGATACGCAGTATTTT. Translating gives CSVGLAGADTQYF.

The chain employs TRBV25-1 and TRBJ1-4; 7 bases fit TRBD1. The ends lost 7 bases at V and 6 bases at J; junction bases unmatched: 2. This CDR3 contains 12 residues. Germline CDR1 and CDR2: MGHDK and SYGVNS. The CDR3 bases are TGTGCCAGCACGCAGGGGGATGAAAAACTGTTTTTT. Translating gives CASTQGDEKLFF.

The genes are TRBV6-5 and TRBJ2-1; D is possibly TRBD2 (5 bases). Trimming removed 2 bases at V and 2 bases at J, with 7 bases between. CDR1 is MNHEY and CDR2 is SVGAGI in the germline V gene. The CDR3 has 14 residues. CDR3 sequence (DNA): TGTGCCAGCAGTTACCCCGGGACCTACAATGAGCAGTTCTTC. Its translation is CASSYPGTYNEQFF.

The chain recombines TRBV4-2 with TRBJ1-4, with D possibly being TRBD1 (5 bases). Looked up from germline, CDR1 is LGHNA and CDR2 is YNFKEQ. CDR3 size: 19 residues. V was clipped by 2 bases and J by 0 bases, with 19 bases between them. CDR3 DNA: TGTGCCAGCAGCCAAAAACCGGCGACAGATTACACAACTAATGAAAAACTGTTTTTT. Amino acid sequence: CASSQKPATDYTTNEKLFF.

This chain links TRBV27 with TRBJ2-3; no reliable D call. V was cut by 7 bases and J by 2 bases, with 13 bases left in between. The CDR3 is 14 residues long. In germline, CDR1 is MNHEY, CDR2 SMNVEV (reference sequence). The CDR3 region has the DNA TGTGCCAGCACCCCCCGGACCGTCACAGATACGCAGTATTTT. This sequence encodes CASTPRTVTDTQYF.

This clone was counted a single time. This rearrangement joins TRBV19 to TRBJ2-5; 7 nucleotides align to TRBD1. V lost 9 bases and J lost 4; bases outside the gene matches: 11. The CDR3 has 14 amino acids. Germline CDR1 and CDR2: LNHDA and SQIVND (reference sequence). The CDR3 loop is CASRGGATGETQYF. Here the CDR3 DNA reads TGTGCCAGCAGAGGGGGCGCGACTGGAGAGACCCAGTACTTC.

The table lists this clone with a count of one. The rearrangement uses TRBV20-1 and TRBJ1-2; D is unresolved. The germline CDR1 and CDR2 sequences are DFQATT and SNEGSKA (reference sequence). CDR3 length equals 10 residues. Trimming pared 5 bases from V and 7 bases from J, leaving 8 bases between. DNA for the CDR3: TGCAGTGCTGGAGGGTTTGGCTACACCTTC. It is translated as CSAGGFGYTF.

The chain joins TRBV11-2 to TRBJ2-4; D is unresolved. Germline CDR1 and CDR2: SGHAT and FQNNGV. The CDR3 loop spans 15 amino acids. V lost 4 bases to trimming and J lost 1 base, with 11 bases between them. This CDR3 reads CASSSLRGAKNIQYF. The DNA of the CDR3 is TGTGCCAGCAGCTCCCTAAGAGGTGCCAAAAACATTCAGTACTTC. Drawing the rest from reference TRBV11-2 and TRBJ2-4, the complete variable domain is EAGVAQSPRYKIIEKRQSVAFWCNPISGHATLYWYQQILGQGPKLLIQFQNNGVVDDSQLPKDRFSAERLKGVDSTLKIQPAKLEDSAVYLCASSSLRGAKNIQYFGAGTRLSVL.

The chain joins TRBV6-5 to TRBJ2-7; D not resolved. V shed 5 bases and J shed 4 bases, with 6 bases lying between them. Looked up from germline, CDR1 is MNHEY and CDR2 is SVGAGI. This CDR3 is built from 11 residues. CDR3: CASSGPYEQYF. The CDR3 nucleotides read TGTGCCAGCAGTGGACCTTACGAGCAGTACTTC.